This T cell receptor beta chain was identified during a study of CD8 T cells in ankylosing spondylitis. Regarding the study as a whole: One TCR beta motif, made up of about 8 highly homologous variants, appeared characteristic of ankylosing spondylitis blood. Disease-linked clones reportedly showed significant enrichment in matched ankylosing spondylitis synovial fluid.

The CDR3 sequence is 12 residues long. V was cut by 6 bases and J by 3 bases, with 7 bases left in between. This clonotype was observed at least ten times. Its antigen is unidentified. TCRdb reprocessed the 5' RACE reads via MiXCR and lists one record per CDR3 protein. The profile shows approximately 550,000 distinct CDR3 sequences, roughly 12% of them singletons. This clonotype was obtained from a male donor with ankylosing spondylitis. This rearrangement joins TRBV12-3 or TRBV12-4 to TRBJ2-3; D is ambiguous. Sequencing input: blood, either unsorted or a sorted T cell fraction (not recorded which). CDR3 nucleotide sequence: TGTGCCAGCAGGCCCCTGACAGATACGCAGTATTTT. Its protein is CASRPLTDTQYF.